The subject of this entry is one TCR beta chain. Its target is not known. UMI-labeled TRB cDNA libraries were prepared by 5' RACE. TCRdb derives one entry per CDR3 protein from the 5' RACE reads, leaving out DNA. The sample table includes approximately 88,000 distinct CDR3 sequences. The sample belongs to a study of CXCR3-negative and CXCR3-positive naive CD8 T cells. Study outcomes and limitations: Upon cryopreservation, CXCR3 expression partially decreased, and most assays used fresh PBMCs. In both naive subsets diversity was comparably high, whereas memory CD8+ cells showed much lower diversity. More hydrophobic TRB CDR3s were found in CXCR3-positive naive cells than in CXCR3-negative naive cells.

CD45RO-CCR7+CD27+CD95- was the phenotype of naive CD8+ T cells. Germline lookup yields CDR1 SEHNR and CDR2 FQNEAQ (reference sequence). The CDR3 extends over 14 amino acids. The chain uses TRBV7-9 and TRBJ2-7; TCRdb picks TRBD1, but there is no DNA to check that call. Sample: naive CXCR3+ CD8+ T cells from blood. Subset given: CD45RO-CCR7+CD27+CD95- naive CD8+ T cells expressing CXCR3 (TNR3+). This TCR was recovered from a human donor in good health. Some clones in this sample may be carry-over from other donors' samples. CDR3 residues: CASSARDSSYEQYF. Supplemented by reference TRBV7-9 and TRBJ2-7, the full variable domain reads DTGVSQNPRHKITKRGQNVTFRCDPISEHNRLYWYRQTLGQGPEFLTYFQNEAQLEKSRLLSDRFSAERPKGSFSTLEIQRTEQGDSAMYLCASSARDSSYEQYFGPGTRLTVT.